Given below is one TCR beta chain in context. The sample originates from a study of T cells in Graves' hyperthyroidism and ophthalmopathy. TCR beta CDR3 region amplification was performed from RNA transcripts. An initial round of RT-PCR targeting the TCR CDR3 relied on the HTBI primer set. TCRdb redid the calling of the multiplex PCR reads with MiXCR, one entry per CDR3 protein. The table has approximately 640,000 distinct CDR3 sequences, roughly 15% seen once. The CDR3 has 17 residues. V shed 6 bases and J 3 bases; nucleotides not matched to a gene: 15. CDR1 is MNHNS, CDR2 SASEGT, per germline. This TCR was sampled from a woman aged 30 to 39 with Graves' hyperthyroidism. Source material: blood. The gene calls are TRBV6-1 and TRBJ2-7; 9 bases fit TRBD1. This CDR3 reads CASRTRSRGTGSYEQYF. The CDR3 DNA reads TGTGCCAGCAGGACCCGAAGTCGGGGGACAGGGAGCTACGAGCAGTACTTC.